These 27 T cell receptor beta chains came from one sample sequenced in a study of OX40 agonist ivuxolimab in advanced cancers. Generated by immunoSEQ multiplex PCR, the TCRdb table keeps only in-frame clones and is missing some. This sample has about 12,000 clones, with roughly two thirds found just once. The sample in question was CD4+ or CD8+ T cells sorted from blood, obtained in a trial of the OX40 agonist ivuxolimab. These receptors were collected from an adult with an advanced solid tumor such as melanoma, head and neck, liver or kidney cancer.

This clone was detected only once. This chain uses TRBV20-1 with TRBJ2-7; TRBD2 is a possible D gene (5 bases). The CDR3 runs 11 residues. Germline loops: CDR1 DFQATT, CDR2 SNEGSKA (reference sequence). Trimming removed 3 bases at V and 4 bases at J, with 7 bases between. CDR3 DNA sequence: TGCAGTGCTAGGGAGCGGTACGAGCAGTACTTC. Its protein is CSARERYEQYF.

V gene TRBV12-5 combines with J gene TRBJ2-7; no clear D. The CDR3 runs 16 residues. V was shortened by 0 bases and J by 7 bases, with 19 bases between the two germline ends. Germline V gives CDR1 LGHNT, CDR2 FRNRAP. This CDR3 is CASGLVRCSPTREQYF. The CDR3 DNA reads TGTGCTAGTGGTTTGGTCCGTTGCAGTCCCACAAGGGAGCAGTACTTC.

V usage is TRBV9 and J usage is TRBJ1-2, with D tentatively TRBD1 (6 bases). The CDR3 covers 14 residues. Trimming took off 4 bases at V and 4 bases at J, with 14 bases between the two ends. Germline V gene lookup returns CDR1 SGDLS and CDR2 YYNGEE. The CDR3 nucleotides are TGTGCCAGCAGCCTAGGGGGTGTAGCCTATGGCTACACCTTC. It yields the protein CASSLGGVAYGYTF.

This clone occurred a few times. The chain recombines TRBV28 with TRBJ2-1; the match to TRBD2 covers 11 bases. The ends lost 6 bases at V and 4 bases at J; junction bases unmatched: 5. The germline V gene has CDR1 MDHEN and CDR2 SYDVKM. The CDR3 runs 15 residues. Here the CDR3 reads CASSPGTSGYNEQFF. The CDR3 nucleotides read TGTGCCAGCAGCCCTGGGACTAGCGGATACAATGAGCAGTTCTTC.

The chain couples TRBV7-9 to TRBJ1-1; a possible D gene is TRBD1 (5 bases). Germline V gene data show CDR1 as SEHNR and CDR2 as FQNEAQ (reference sequence). The germline V and J ends were trimmed by 5 bases and 3 bases, with 16 bases remaining between them. The CDR3 totals 15 residues. The CDR3 sequence: CASSPWGGTDTEAFF. The CDR3 region has the DNA TGTGCCAGCAGCCCCTGGGGAGGGACGGACACTGAAGCTTTCTTT.

The gene calls are TRBV6-6 and TRBJ1-2; 9 nucleotides match TRBD1. The CDR3 has 15 residues. Per germline, CDR1 MNHNY and CDR2 SVGAGI (reference sequence). With 4 bases clipped from V and 7 bases from J, the junction kept 10 bases outside the gene matches. CDR3 region: CASSLPGQGGGGYTF. The CDR3 DNA reads as TGTGCCAGCAGTTTACCGGGACAGGGAGGAGGTGGCTACACCTTC.

Here the CDR3 DNA reads TGTGCCACCGAATCCCGGACTAGCAAGTACTTC. Its translation is CATESRTSKYF. The rearrangement uses TRBV10-3 and TRBJ2-5; the match to TRBD2 covers 8 bases. Germline V CDR1 and CDR2: ENHRY, SYGVKD. J gave up 12 bases and V 10 bases, and 10 bases lay outside the gene matches. This CDR3 comprises 11 residues.

The chain has TRBV27 and TRBJ2-7; D perhaps matches TRBD2 (6 bases). Per germline, CDR1 MNHEY and CDR2 SMNVEV (reference sequence). There are 11 residues in the CDR3. The V gene lost 2 bases and the J gene lost 7 bases, with 6 bases spanning the gap. The CDR3 DNA is TGTGCCAGCAGTTTAGCGGGGGAGCAGTACTTC. This gives the protein CASSLAGEQYF.

The CDR3 region has the DNA TGTGCCAGCAGCGTAGAGAGACAGGGAGGGGAACTGTTTTTT. Encoded protein: CASSVERQGGELFF. The chain uses TRBV9 and TRBJ1-4; 7 bases align to TRBD1. The CDR3 spans 14 residues. The germline V gene has CDR1 SGDLS and CDR2 YYNGEE. With V trimmed by 0 bases and J by 12 bases, 8 bases remained unmatched.

This clone has just a few counts. This chain uses TRBV27 with TRBJ1-1, with 10 bases that match TRBD1. The ends lost 5 bases at V and 10 bases at J; junction bases unmatched: 4. Germline V gene sequence: CDR1 MNHEY, CDR2 SMNVEV (reference sequence). The CDR3 sequence is 12 residues long. This CDR3 is CASSPGTGVAFF. In nucleotides, the CDR3 is TGTGCCAGCAGTCCCGGGACAGGGGTAGCTTTCTTT.

The chain carries TRBV6-5 and TRBJ2-3; TRBD2 matches 12 bases. The J segment lost 1 base and the V segment lost 4 bases, leaving 3 bases of the junction unmatched. The germline V gene encodes CDR1 MNHEY and CDR2 SVGAGI. There are 16 residues in the CDR3. CDR3 in amino acids: CASSLRLAGGTDTQYF. The CDR3 DNA sequence: TGTGCCAGCAGTTTACGACTAGCGGGGGGCACAGATACGCAGTATTTT.

This clone was seen a single time. The J gene is TRBJ2-1, the V gene TRBV7-3; TRBD2 agrees at 7 bases. CDR3 length: 15 amino acids. Germline V gives CDR1 SGHTA, CDR2 FQGTGA. Trimming took 5 bases from V and 6 from J; bases not matched to a gene: 10. CDR3 sequence (DNA): TGTGCCAGCAGCCCTTGGGGGGGATCGGGCAATGAGCAGTTCTTC. Residues: CASSPWGGSGNEQFF.

This clone was counted only a few times. The chain uses TRBV6-1 and TRBJ2-7, with D unclear. Germline V gene sequence: CDR1 MNHNS, CDR2 SASEGT. V was trimmed by 1 base and J by 0 bases, leaving 10 bases between them. The CDR3 covers 15 residues. The CDR3 DNA follows: TGTGCCAGCAGTGAAGGGGTGGGAAGCTCCTACGAGCAGTACTTC. Translating it yields CASSEGVGSSYEQYF.

Worth noting for this clone: In the same sample, other DNA sequences code for this CDR3. The chain combines TRBV30 with TRBJ2-1; 8 bases map to TRBD1. The CDR3 runs to 14 residues. V trimming: 5 bases; J trimming: 3 bases; junction bases outside the gene matches: 6. Germline CDR1 is GTSNPN and CDR2 is SVGIG (reference sequence). The CDR3 is CAWAGGTFYNEQFF. The CDR3 coding sequence is TGTGCCTGGGCAGGGGGCACCTTCTACAATGAGCAGTTCTTC.

This clone was recorded a few times. The chain joins TRBV4-2 to TRBJ2-7; D is perhaps TRBD2 (6 bases). Trimming shortened V by 1 base and J by 6 bases, and 13 bases separated the two germline ends. From germline, CDR1 is LGHNA and CDR2 YNFKEQ. There are 14 residues in the CDR3. CDR3 in DNA: TGTGCCAGCAGCCAAGTGACTAGTTCCCCCGAGCAGTACTTC. This encodes CASSQVTSSPEQYF.

The chain is built from TRBV21-1 and TRBJ2-7; no DNA check was done on the table's D call, TRBD1. TRBV21-1 counts as a pseudogene. The CDR3 loop spans 15 amino acids. The CDR3 is CASSKVRGSLYEQYF. For the CDR3, the DNA is TGTGCCAGCAGCAAAGTAAGGGGCAGTCTTTACGAGCAGTACTTC.

This clone has a handful of counts. In nucleotides, the CDR3 is TGTGCCAGCAGTTACCCTGGCAGGGGAACAGATACGCAGTATTTT. Its translation is CASSYPGRGTDTQYF. V gene TRBV6-6 combines with J gene TRBJ2-3, with D maybe TRBD1 (6 bases). The germline CDR1 and CDR2 sequences are MNHNY and SVGAGI (reference sequence). The V gene lost 2 bases and the J gene lost 3 bases, with 12 bases spanning the gap. CDR3 length: 15 amino acids.

The CDR3, as DNA: TGTGCCAGCAGAATACCAGGGATCCCTGAAGCTTTCTTT. As protein: CASRIPGIPEAFF. J is TRBJ1-1 and V is TRBV6-5; D is perhaps TRBD1 (5 bases). This CDR3 is built from 13 residues. Germline V gives CDR1 MNHEY, CDR2 SVGAGI. The ends were cut back, 6 bases at V and 6 bases at J, with 14 bases in the middle.

This clone has only one observation. This chain links TRBV6-1 with TRBJ2-1; D remains unclear. CDR1 and CDR2 (germline): MNHNS, SASEGT. V dropped 0 bases and J dropped 7 bases, with 4 bases sitting between them. The CDR3 loop spans 12 amino acids. The CDR3, as DNA: TGTGCCAGCAGTGAAGCGTTGAATGAGCAGTTCTTC. Amino acid sequence: CASSEALNEQFF.

The CDR3 protein is CASSPLQGSYEQYF. The DNA for the CDR3 is TGTGCCAGCAGCCCCTTACAGGGTTCCTACGAGCAGTACTTC. This chain joins TRBV9 and TRBJ2-7; D is perhaps TRBD1 (6 bases). Germline V gene data show CDR1 as SGDLS and CDR2 as YYNGEE. V lost 4 bases to trimming and J lost 1 base, with 12 bases between them. The CDR3 is made up of 14 amino acids.

The V and J genes are TRBV19 and TRBJ2-3, with D possibly matching TRBD1 (6 bases). This CDR3 is 14 amino acids long. V lost 3 bases and J lost 3, with 10 bases in between. CDR1 and CDR2 (germline): LNHDA, SQIVND (reference sequence). The CDR3 is CASSMTGVTDTQYF. CDR3 sequence (DNA): TGTGCCAGTAGTATGACAGGAGTAACAGATACGCAGTATTTT. The full variable domain, with the rest looked up from reference TRBV19 and TRBJ2-3, is DGGITQSPKYLFRKEGQNVTLSCEQNLNHDAMYWYRQDPGQGLRLIYYSQIVNDFQKGDIAEGYSVSREKKESFPLTVTSAQKNPTAFYLCASSMTGVTDTQYFGPGTRLTVL.

The CDR3 nucleotides are TGTGCCAGCCTATTTGGAGGCGAGCAGTACTTC. Translation: CASLFGGEQYF. The genes are TRBV5-5 and TRBJ2-7; the D gene is possibly TRBD2 (5 bases). CDR1 is SGHKS and CDR2 is YYEKEE in the germline V gene (reference sequence). Between the trimmed V and J ends, which lost 7 bases and 6 bases, there was a span of 11 bases. The CDR3 is 11 amino acids.

This chain uses TRBV7-6 with TRBJ2-1; no reliable D call. The CDR3 length is 16 residues. CDR1 SGHVS and CDR2 FNYEAQ come from the germline V gene. Trimming shortened V by 5 bases and J by 10 bases, and 24 bases separated the two germline ends. As DNA, the CDR3 is TGTGCCAGCAGCCCAACCACGCCGTCCTTGGCCCAGGAGCAGTTCTTC. Amino acid sequence: CASSPTTPSLAQEQFF.

The sample holds a few counts of this clone. The chain employs TRBV7-3 and TRBJ2-5; D not resolved. The V end lost 1 base, the J end lost 4 bases, and 7 bases lay between the germline ends. The CDR3 loop spans 13 amino acids. CDR1 and CDR2 from the germline V gene are SGHTA and FQGTGA. DNA for the CDR3: TGTGCCAGCAGCTTAAATCCGGGAGAGACCCAGTACTTC. It translates to CASSLNPGETQYF. The full variable domain, in which reference TRBV7-3 and TRBJ2-5 provide the parts outside the CDR3, is GAGVSQTPSNKVTEKGKYVELRCDPISGHTALYWYRQSLGQGPEFLIYFQGTGAADDSGLPNDRFFAVRPEGSVSTLKIQRTERGDSAVYLCASSLNPGETQYFGPGTRLLVL.

The gene calls are TRBV5-1 and TRBJ2-1; D perhaps matches TRBD1 (6 bases). Germline V gene data show CDR1 as SGHRS and CDR2 as YFSETQ. The CDR3 loop spans 15 amino acids. Trimming took off 0 bases at V and 3 bases at J, with 10 bases between the two ends. Written as DNA, the CDR3 is TGCGCCAGCAGCTTGGAGGGGGACCACTACAATGAGCAGTTCTTC. It is translated as CASSLEGDHYNEQFF.

This clone was found once. The rearrangement joins TRBV5-4 to TRBJ2-3, with no clear D. Germline CDR1 and CDR2: SGHNT and YYREEE (reference sequence). This CDR3 spans 14 amino acids. V gave up 5 bases and J gave up 1 base, with 11 bases separating them. CDR3 coding DNA: TGTGCCAGCAGTTCCCCGAGTCGCACAGATACGCAGTATTTT. Translated, it gives CASSSPSRTDTQYF.

J is TRBJ1-3 and V is TRBV2; a possible D gene is TRBD1 (6 bases). Trimming shortened V by 7 bases and J by 10 bases, and 14 bases separated the two germline ends. Germline CDR1 reads SNHLY; CDR2 reads FYNNEI. There are 12 residues in the CDR3. The CDR3 spells CASIFRGLTIYF. CDR3 DNA sequence: TGTGCCAGCATTTTCAGGGGCTTGACCATATATTTT.